This TCR beta chain was observed in a study of identical twins (dated by TCRdb to about 2016). The study in broad terms: To test whether fetal clonotypes persist, this study deep-sequenced TCR alpha and beta repertoires from monozygotic twins, from unrelated adults of various ages, and from cord blood. To rule out contamination, the twin experiments were replicated at different times with different library preparation protocols.

Every donor was a healthy Caucasian. Three pairs of female monozygotic twins, all aged about 18 to 30 years, were included in the twin cohort. The RNA used for TCR libraries was isolated from peripheral blood mononuclear cells. This clonotype was detected a few times. Which antigen it targets is not known. No base-level quality is on record; no much larger clone is a single base apart. Findings and caveats that apply to the study as a whole: Excess twin sharing in beta out-of-frame sequences was weaker because fewer shared sequences lowered the signal-to-noise ratio. Out-of-frame TCR alpha sequences shared between twins showed an excess of low generation-probability sequences compared with coincidental sharing between unrelated individuals. Fewer insertions were carried by abundant cord blood beta clonotypes; a weaker similar trend was observed in young adult naive repertoires, while no such trend was observed in memory repertoires. Zero-insertion analyses could be partly confounded by invariant T cells such as MAIT and iNKT, though diverse VJ usage argued against such confounding for most clonotypes. Recombination models systematically underestimated out-of-frame TCR alpha sharing in monozygotic twins but agreed with sharing between unrelated individuals. Because the same donors could not be followed over many years, the conclusions depended on cross-sectional statistical analysis.

Via the germline V gene, CDR1 is KGHDR and CDR2 SFDVKD. The V and J ends are trimmed by 4 bases and 6 bases, leaving 11 bases between them. Taken from cysteine to phenylalanine, the CDR3 has 13 residues. Here the CDR3 DNA is all that survives: 39 bases in frame from base 1. Receptors were amplified or captured by 5' RACE. The sequencer listed for this sample is Illumina HiSeq 2000. A universal primer binding site was introduced by template switching, and a unique molecular identifier was present in the final cDNA, enabling accurate counting of TCR cDNA molecules. Specific primers in the conserved constant-segment region were used to synthesize first-strand cDNA for TCR alpha and beta chains. To control for contamination, every cDNA library carried two barcodes: a SMART-Mk sample barcode plus Illumina barcodes. TruSeq adapter sequences and Illumina sample barcodes were added in two successive PCR steps. Sequencing of the TCR alpha and beta cDNA libraries was done on the Illumina HiSeq platform using custom primers. Per the source publication's procedure: Raw reads were processed with MiGEC to extract unique molecular identifiers, and MiXCR was used to determine CDR3 positions. For each individual, recombination models were inferred using an EM algorithm with the repgenHMM and IGoR tools. The analysis of shared clonotypes was done with the tcR package in R, with sharing normalized by the product of cloneset sizes. To study raw recombination free of thymic and clonal selection effects, out-of-frame nonproductive sequences were analyzed. TCRdb ran its own pipeline on the public reads, namely fastp trimming at Q25 and MiXCR clone calling, and kept in-frame beta chains. Merged by CDR3 protein, the rows form single entries marked with the most common genes and DNA. Here the V and J calls rest on TCRdb's processing, not on the authors' analysis. The sample includes 700,000 to 950,000 distinct CDR3 sequences, with roughly an eighth observed a single time. 1.5% to 2% of the sample lies in the top ten.

In addition, the sample was reused for a study of yellow fever vaccine responses in identical twins. According to the second study: According to the authors, in identical twins the way T cells responded to vaccination appeared partly convergent and partly personalized. The study precisely tracked vaccine-responding T cell clones in identical twins.

What was sequenced was PBMCs. The source of this sequence is a young woman in good health. The chain couples TRBV24-1 to TRBJ1-2; the D gene cannot be resolved reliably. The CDR3 here reads CATSEGSWDGYTF. The base sequence is TGTGCCACCAGTGAAGGCTCCTGGGATGGCTACACCTTC.